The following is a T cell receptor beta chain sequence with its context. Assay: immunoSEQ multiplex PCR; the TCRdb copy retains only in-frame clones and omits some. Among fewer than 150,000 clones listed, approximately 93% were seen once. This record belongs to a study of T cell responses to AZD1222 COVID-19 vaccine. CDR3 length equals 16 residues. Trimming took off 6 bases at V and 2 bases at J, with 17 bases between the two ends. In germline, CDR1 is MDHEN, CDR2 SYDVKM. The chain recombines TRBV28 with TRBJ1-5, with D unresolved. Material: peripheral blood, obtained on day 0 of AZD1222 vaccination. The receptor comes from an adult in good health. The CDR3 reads CASRRPPHSRNQPQHF. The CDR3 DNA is TGTGCCAGCAGACGTCCCCCCCACAGCCGCAATCAGCCCCAGCATTTT.